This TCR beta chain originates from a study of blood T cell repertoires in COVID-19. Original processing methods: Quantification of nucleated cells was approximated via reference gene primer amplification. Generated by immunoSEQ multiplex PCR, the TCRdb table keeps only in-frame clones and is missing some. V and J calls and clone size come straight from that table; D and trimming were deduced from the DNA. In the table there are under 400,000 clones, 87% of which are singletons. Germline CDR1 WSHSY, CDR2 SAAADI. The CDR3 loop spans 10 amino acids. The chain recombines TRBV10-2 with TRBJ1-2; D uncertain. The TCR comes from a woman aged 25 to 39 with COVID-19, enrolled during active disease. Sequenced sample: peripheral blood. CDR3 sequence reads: CQGRNEGYTF. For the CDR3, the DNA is TGCCAAGGCAGGAATGAAGGCTACACCTTC.